The clone carrying this T cell receptor beta chain was counted at least ten times. Time point given: newly diagnosed GD, antithyroid drugs for less than 3 months. Construction of the TCR library relied on RNA isolated from PBMCs. The CDR3 contains 15 residues. V dropped 5 bases and J dropped 2 bases, with 15 bases sitting between them. The record originates from a study of regulatory T cells in long-lasting Graves disease. Library construction for TCR beta used iRepertoire HTBI primers and Arm-PCR of CDR3 regions. Each CDR3 protein is one row after TCRdb ran MiXCR on the multiplex PCR reads. The sample includes 620,000 or so distinct CDR3 sequences, approximately 15% of them seen just once. These data were also filed under a second study, of T cells in Graves' hyperthyroidism and ophthalmopathy. That source notes: RT-PCR in the first round (using the HTBI primer set) targeted the TCR CDR3.

The chain uses TRBV12-3 or TRBV12-4 and TRBJ1-1; weak D call: TRBD1 (5 bases). The sequenced sample was peripheral blood mononuclear cells (PBMCs), obtained at new diagnosis, from a patient treated with antithyroid drugs. The source is a woman in her 30s with Graves disease. The CDR3 sequence is CASSDTDRPNTEAFF. The CDR3 nucleotides read TGTGCCAGCAGTGATACCGACAGACCAAACACTGAAGCTTTCTTT.